This TCR beta chain was captured in a study of cytomegalovirus exposure and HLA in healthy donors. Turning to this clone: Its antigen is still unknown.

Researchers ran the PCR with 60 Vbeta and 13 Jbeta primers. Produced via immunoSEQ multiplex PCR; TCRdb's table is partial and in-frame only. The sample's table shows 80,000 to 100,000 clones. Broader study findings: On later analysis, the bulk of CMV-associated TCR beta chains appeared to be HLA-restricted.

Donors showed nominal health when sampled, although they likely had unrecorded immune exposures. With 4 bases removed from V and 7 bases from J, the gap between germline ends came to 16 bases. The CDR3 sequence is 15 residues long. The germline V gene encodes CDR1 SNHLY and CDR2 FYNNEI. The sequence was obtained from a man aged 50 to 60 in good health and CMV-seronegative. This chain uses TRBV2 with TRBJ1-4; weak D call: TRBD1 (6 bases). The specimen sequenced was PBMCs. The CDR3: CASSGTGIVSEKLFF. As DNA, the CDR3 is TGTGCCAGCAGTGGAACAGGGATCGTGAGTGAAAAACTGTTTTTT.